A selection of T cell receptor beta chains follows, all from one sample in a study of OX40 agonist ivuxolimab in advanced cancers. Some clones are missing from TCRdb's copy, which holds only in-frame ones; the method was immunoSEQ multiplex PCR. This sample has some 70,000 clones, with roughly 89% found just once. The starting material was CD4+ or CD8+ T cells sorted from blood, obtained in a trial of the OX40 agonist ivuxolimab. Receptors originate from an adult with an advanced solid tumor such as melanoma, head and neck, liver or kidney cancer. CDR3s include the opening cysteine and the closing phenylalanine or tryptophan. Fields, in order: J gene, V gene, clone size, D gene, CDR3 DNA, CDR3 protein. The D gene is left open where the match is weak. Rows give clone size only sometimes, using once, few, many, or a class for an expanded clone.

TRBJ1-1 | TRBV19 | - | - | TGTGCCAGTATCGGGGGGACATGGGGGCGTGGCACTGAAGCTTTCTTT | CASIGGTWGRGTEAFF
TRBJ1-6 | TRBV21-1 | - | - | TGTGCCAGCAGCATGACCGGGTCGCCGTGGGGAAAAAATTCACCCCTCCACTTT | CASSMTGSPWGKNSPLHF
TRBJ2-3 | TRBV7-9 | many | - | TGTGCCAGCAGTGACACAGATACGCAGTATTTT | CASSDTDTQYF
TRBJ2-7 | TRBV7-8 | few | TRBD1 | TGTGCCAGCAGCTTAGCCGGGACAGGGGTTACCGAGCAGTACTTC | CASSLAGTGVTEQYF
TRBJ1-1 | TRBV2 | - | - | TGTGCCAGCAGTGAGAACACTGAAGCTTTCTTT | CASSENTEAFF
TRBJ1-1 | TRBV5-1 | - | TRBD1 | TGCGCCAGCGCCGTTAAACCGGGACAGGGGACTGAAGCTTTCTTT | CASAVKPGQGTEAFF
TRBJ1-2 | TRBV4-1 | - | - | TGCGCCAGCAGCCGACTCCGGGACAACTATGGCTACACCTTC | CASSRLRDNYGYTF
TRBJ1-3 | TRBV18 | - | TRBD1 | TGTGCCAGCTCATCCCTCCGGGACAGCCGCTCTGGAAACACCATATATTTT | CASSSLRDSRSGNTIYF
TRBJ2-7 | TRBV6-5 | - | - | TGTGCCAGCAGTTACTCGCACGGATTGAACTACGAGCAGTACTTC | CASSYSHGLNYEQYF
TRBJ1-6 | TRBV18 | - | - | TGTGCCAGCTCACCAGAGGGAGGAATCGGTTCACCCCTCCACTTT | CASSPEGGIGSPLHF
TRBJ2-1 | TRBV6-1 | - | - | TGTGCCAGCAGTGATGGTTGGCGGACGTCCTACAATGAGCAGTTCTTC | CASSDGWRTSYNEQFF
TRBJ1-4 | TRBV6-1 | once | TRBD1 | TGTGCCAGCAGTGAACCAGGACAGGGGAGTGAAAAACTGTTTTTT | CASSEPGQGSEKLFF
TRBJ1-2 | TRBV6-1 | - | - | TGTGCCAGCAGTGAAGTTCTCCGAATTTCCTATGGCTACACCTTC | CASSEVLRISYGYTF
TRBJ2-1 | TRBV5-5 | - | TRBD1 | TGTGCCAGCAGACCCACGGGACAGGTGCCTGGAGGGTCCTACAATGAGCAGTTCTTC | CASRPTGQVPGGSYNEQFF
TRBJ1-3 | TRBV6-1 | once | - | TGTGCCAGCAGGGAGGACTCTGGAAACACCATATATTTT | CASREDSGNTIYF
TRBJ1-2 | TRBV5-1 | - | - | TGCGCCAGCAGCTTGACAGTACCTAACTATGGCTACACCTTC | CASSLTVPNYGYTF
TRBJ2-3 | TRBV5-8 | - | - | TGTGCCAGCAGACCGGGACTCACTAGCACAGATACGCAGTATTTT | CASRPGLTSTDTQYF
TRBJ1-2 | TRBV7-2 | once | TRBD1 | TGTGCCAGCAGCTTAGTACCAGGGGGCAACTATGGCTACACCTTC | CASSLVPGGNYGYTF
TRBJ1-6 | TRBV2 | few | - | TGTGCCAGCAGCCCCCGCAGCGGGAGCGGCTATAATTCACCCCTCCACTTT | CASSPRSGSGYNSPLHF
TRBJ1-2 | TRBV7-2 | - | - | TGTGCCAGCAGCTTAGAGATACCAGGCAAGGGCTACACCTTC | CASSLEIPGKGYTF
TRBJ2-3 | TRBV5-1 | - | - | TGCGCCAGCAGCTTGATCGGCCAGCACACAGATACGCAGTATTTT | CASSLIGQHTDTQYF
TRBJ1-1 | TRBV6-1 | - | - | TGTGCCAGCAGCTCCAGGACAGACAGCTCCACTGAAGCTTTCTTT | CASSSRTDSSTEAFF
TRBJ1-4 | TRBV30 | - | - | TGTGCCTGGGCTACAGGTGAAAAACTGTTTTTT | CAWATGEKLFF
TRBJ2-2 | TRBV5-6 | - | - | TGTGCCAGCAGCTTGGGGCTGCCCCGGGGGTACACCGGGGAGCTGTTTTTT | CASSLGLPRGYTGELFF
TRBJ2-5 | TRBV18 | - | TRBD1 | TGTGCCAGCTCACCCGACAGGGCGGGTAGAGAGACCCAGTACTTC | CASSPDRAGRETQYF
TRBJ1-6 | TRBV15 | - | TRBD1 | TGTGCCACCAGCCGAGACAGGGCCTACGGTTCACCCCTCCACTTT | CATSRDRAYGSPLHF
TRBJ2-1 | TRBV5-1 | - | TRBD2 | TGCGCCAGCAGCGGCGCGGGACTAGCGGGGGGTTGGAATGAGCAGTTCTTC | CASSGAGLAGGWNEQFF
TRBJ1-5 | TRBV5-4 | - | - | TGTGCCAGCAGTTCTCAGCCCAGAGGGCCCCAGCATTTT | CASSSQPRGPQHF
TRBJ1-3 | TRBV18 | once | - | TGTGCCAGCTCACCACGAGACTTCTCTGGAAACACCATATATTTT | CASSPRDFSGNTIYF
TRBJ2-2 | TRBV11-3 | - | TRBD2 | TGTGCCAGCAGCCTGAGCGGGGTCGGGGAGCTGTTTTTT | CASSLSGVGELFF
TRBJ1-1 | TRBV2 | - | - | TGTGCCAGCAAGTCTTTGGTAGGGGGGAACACTGAAGCTTTCTTT | CASKSLVGGNTEAFF
TRBJ2-2 | TRBV5-1 | - | TRBD1 | TGCGCCAGCAGCTTTTCGGGACAGCGTGTAACCGGGGAGCTGTTTTTT | CASSFSGQRVTGELFF
TRBJ2-5 | TRBV7-6 | - | TRBD1 | TGTGCCAGCAGCCCCCGACAGGGGTTGGGGCAAGAGACCCAGTACTTC | CASSPRQGLGQETQYF
TRBJ2-3 | TRBV2 | - | TRBD1 | TGTGCCAGCAGTAGACGACAGGGGCTCGGCACAGATACGCAGTATTTT | CASSRRQGLGTDTQYF
TRBJ2-7 | TRBV2 | - | - | TGTGCCAGCAGGCCCCCGGGCGGCCGTAACGAGCAGTACTTC | CASRPPGGRNEQYF
TRBJ2-2 | TRBV7-9 | once | - | TGTGCCAGCAGCCCAACGGAAGGGGGGGGCACCGGGGAGCTGTTTTTT | CASSPTEGGGTGELFF
TRBJ1-5 | TRBV30 | - | - | TGTGCCTGGAGTGTACAGGTTGATCAGCCCCAGCATTTT | CAWSVQVDQPQHF
TRBJ2-5 | TRBV30 | - | - | TGTGCCTGGAGTGTAGCGCTAGGCCAAGAGACCCAGTACTTC | CAWSVALGQETQYF
TRBJ2-7 | TRBV7-6 | once | - | TGTGCCAGCAGCCGATCTGAGGACTCCTACGAGCAGTACTTC | CASSRSEDSYEQYF
TRBJ1-3 | TRBV7-2 | once | - | TGTGCCAGCAGCTCAGGACCCTCCCAAGGAAACACCATATATTTT | CASSSGPSQGNTIYF
TRBJ2-5 | TRBV5-1 | - | TRBD2 | TGCGCCAGCAGCTTAAGCGGGGGGGCCGGGGAGACCCAGTACTTC | CASSLSGGAGETQYF
TRBJ1-2 | TRBV2 | - | TRBD1 | TGTGCCAGCAGATCCGGACAGGGAATTGGCTACACCTTC | CASRSGQGIGYTF
TRBJ2-1 | TRBV30 | - | TRBD1 | TGTGCCTGGAGTCCTGACAGGGGGGATGAGCAGTTCTTC | CAWSPDRGDEQFF
TRBJ2-7 | TRBV7-2 | - | TRBD2 | TGTGCCAGCAGCGAGACTAGCGGGGATTCCTACGAGCAGTACTTC | CASSETSGDSYEQYF
TRBJ1-1 | TRBV27 | - | - | TGTGCCAGCAGGCGCCTCCAGGGACTGGGGGGTTACACTGAAGCTTTCTTT | CASRRLQGLGGYTEAFF
TRBJ1-5 | TRBV28 | - | TRBD1 | TGTGCCAGCATCCAGACAGGGAGGAATCAGCCCCAGCATTTT | CASIQTGRNQPQHF
TRBJ2-3 | TRBV6-1 | once | - | TGTGCCAGCAGTCCGACTCGCCCAGATACGCAGTATTTT | CASSPTRPDTQYF
TRBJ2-1 | TRBV18 | - | - | TGTGCCAGCTCACCAGGCCTGGAGAATGAGCAGTTCTTC | CASSPGLENEQFF
TRBJ2-5 | TRBV4-2 | - | - | TGTGCCAGCAGCCGGGCCGGGACGTCGAAAGAGACCCAGTACTTC | CASSRAGTSKETQYF
TRBJ1-5 | TRBV6-1 | - | - | TGTGCCAGCACCATAACGGAAAATCAGCCCCAGCATTTT | CASTITENQPQHF
TRBJ1-4 | TRBV2 | - | - | TGTGCCAGCAGTGAAGCTCAGGGAGGAAAACTGTTTTTT | CASSEAQGGKLFF
TRBJ2-3 | TRBV7-9 | - | - | TGTGCCAGCAGCCGCGCAGCGATCACAGATACGCAGTATTTT | CASSRAAITDTQYF